This passage covers 9 T cell receptor beta chains from one sample sequenced in a study of blood T cell repertoires in COVID-19. Assay used: immunoSEQ multiplex PCR; TCRdb lists only in-frame clones, some missing. The sample includes more than 90,000 clones, around 87% of them seen just once. Sequencing was performed on peripheral blood. Receptors originate from a woman in her 30s with acute or convalescent COVID-19.

The V gene is TRBV11-3, the J gene TRBJ1-4; 9 positions agree with TRBD1. V lost 5 bases and J lost 5; bases outside the gene matches: 12. This CDR3 is 17 amino acids long. Germline loops: CDR1 SGHNT, CDR2 YENEEA. The DNA of the CDR3 is TGTGCCAGCAGCCCCAGGACAGGGGCCCCTACCAATGAAAAACTGTTTTTT. Its protein product is CASSPRTGAPTNEKLFF.

The rearrangement joins TRBV28 to TRBJ2-7; the match to TRBD1 covers 7 bases. Germline values: CDR1 MDHEN, CDR2 SYDVKM. The length of the CDR3 is 15 residues. The V segment lost 3 bases and the J segment 0 bases; nucleotides outside the gene matches: 5. In DNA form, the CDR3 reads TGTGCCAGCAGTTTCTCATCAGGGGGCTCCTACGAGCAGTACTTC. Its translation is CASSFSSGGSYEQYF.

This clone was counted a single time. This rearrangement joins TRBV29-1 to TRBJ2-4; TRBD2 might be the D (7 bases). The CDR3 extends over 12 amino acids. V lost 7 bases, J lost 7 bases, and 14 bases lay in between. Germline CDR1 and CDR2: SQVTM and ANQGSEA. This chain's CDR3 is CSASGGGNIQYF. The CDR3 DNA sequence: TGCAGCGCCTCTGGGGGGGGCAACATTCAGTACTTC. Full variable domain (outside the CDR3, taken from reference TRBV29-1 and TRBJ2-4): SAVISQKPSRDICQRGTSLTIQCQVDSQVTMMFWYRQQPGQSLTLIATANQGSEATYESGFVIDKFPISRPNLTFSTLTVSNMSPEDSSIYLCSASGGGNIQYFGAGTRLSVL.

The gene calls are TRBV7-3 and TRBJ1-1, with TRBD1 as a possible D gene (6 bases). The V end lost 3 bases, the J end lost 9 bases, and 14 bases lay between the germline ends. CDR3 size: 13 residues. Germline lookup yields CDR1 SGHTA and CDR2 FQGTGA. CDR3 nucleotide sequence: TGTGCCAGCAGCTTCGCCTTCGGACAGAAAGCTTTCTTT. This sequence encodes CASSFAFGQKAFF.

The chain has TRBV14 and TRBJ1-2, with 10 bases matching TRBD1. Germline V lookup: CDR1 SGHDN, CDR2 FVKESK. The V segment lost 4 bases and the J segment 9 bases; nucleotides outside the gene matches: 2. This CDR3 spans 12 amino acids. This CDR3 reads CASSPTGGSYTF. CDR3 in DNA: TGTGCCAGCAGCCCGACAGGGGGCAGCTACACCTTC.

V gene TRBV7-9 combines with J gene TRBJ1-1, with D unclear. The V gene's germline CDR1 is SEHNR and CDR2 FQNEAQ (reference sequence). V gave up 2 bases and J gave up 1 base, with 5 bases separating them. The CDR3 sequence is 13 residues long. The CDR3 DNA reads as TGTGCCAGCAGCTTACGAGAGAACACTGAAGCTTTCTTT. Translation gives CASSLRENTEAFF.

The rearrangement joins TRBV30 to TRBJ1-6; D is perhaps TRBD1 (5 bases). The germline V gene has CDR1 GTSNPN and CDR2 SVGIG (reference sequence). The CDR3 runs to 18 residues. The ends were cut back, 0 bases at V and 10 bases at J, with 25 bases in the middle. In DNA, the CDR3 is TGTGCCTGGAGTGTATACGGTCTTGGTGGGCAGGGTGGGTCACCCCTCCACTTT. Translation gives CAWSVYGLGGQGGSPLHF.

The chain combines TRBV27 with TRBJ2-3; D possibly corresponds to TRBD1 (5 bases). CDR3 size: 13 residues. Trimming pared 2 bases from V and 8 bases from J, leaving 11 bases between. The germline V gene has CDR1 MNHEY and CDR2 SMNVEV (reference sequence). CDR3 amino acids: CASSLKIRGTQYF. In DNA form, the CDR3 reads TGTGCCAGCAGTTTAAAGATAAGGGGTACGCAGTATTTT.

This rearrangement joins TRBV4-1 to TRBJ1-1; D gene unclear. Between the trimmed V and J ends, which lost 1 base and 8 bases, there was a span of 11 bases. The CDR3 totals 13 residues. In germline, CDR1 is MGHRA, CDR2 YSYEKL. Written as DNA, the CDR3 is TGCGCCAGCAGCCAAGTGGGGAGACAAGAAGCTTTCTTT. Protein sequence: CASSQVGRQEAFF.